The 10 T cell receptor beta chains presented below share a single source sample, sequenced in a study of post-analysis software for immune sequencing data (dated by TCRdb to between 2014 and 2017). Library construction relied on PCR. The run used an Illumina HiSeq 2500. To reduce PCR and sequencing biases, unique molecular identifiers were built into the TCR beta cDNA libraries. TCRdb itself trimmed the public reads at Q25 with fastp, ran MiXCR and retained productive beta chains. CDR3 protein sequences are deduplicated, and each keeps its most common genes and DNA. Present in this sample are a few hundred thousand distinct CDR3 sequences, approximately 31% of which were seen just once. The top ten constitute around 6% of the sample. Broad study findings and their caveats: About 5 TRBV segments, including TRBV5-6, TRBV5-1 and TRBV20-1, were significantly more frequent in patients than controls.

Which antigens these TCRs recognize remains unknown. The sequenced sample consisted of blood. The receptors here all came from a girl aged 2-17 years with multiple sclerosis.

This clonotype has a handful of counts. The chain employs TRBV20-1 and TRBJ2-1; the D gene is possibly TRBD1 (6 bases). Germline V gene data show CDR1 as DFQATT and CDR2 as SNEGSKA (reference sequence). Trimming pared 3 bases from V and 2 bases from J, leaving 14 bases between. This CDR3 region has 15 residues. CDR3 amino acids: CSASPPEGAYNEQFF. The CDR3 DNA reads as TGCAGTGCTAGTCCTCCTGAGGGGGCCTACAATGAGCAGTTCTTC.

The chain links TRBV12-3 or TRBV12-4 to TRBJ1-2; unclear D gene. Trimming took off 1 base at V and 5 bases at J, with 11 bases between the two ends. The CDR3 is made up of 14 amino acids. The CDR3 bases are TGTGCCAGCAGTTTAGTAAGGGCCGGGTATGGCTACACCTTC. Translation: CASSLVRAGYGYTF.

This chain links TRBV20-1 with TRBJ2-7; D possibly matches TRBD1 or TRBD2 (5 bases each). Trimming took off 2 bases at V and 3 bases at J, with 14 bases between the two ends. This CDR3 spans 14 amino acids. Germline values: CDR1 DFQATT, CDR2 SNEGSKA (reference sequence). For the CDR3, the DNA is TGCAGTGCTAGATATGAGAGGGGCCTCTACGAGCAGTACTTC. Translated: CSARYERGLYEQYF.

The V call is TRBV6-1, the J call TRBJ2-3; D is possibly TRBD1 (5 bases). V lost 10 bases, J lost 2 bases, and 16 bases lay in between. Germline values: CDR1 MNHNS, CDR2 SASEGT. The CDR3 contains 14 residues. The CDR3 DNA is TGTGCCACCACTGTCCCGGACAACACAGATACGCAGTATTTT. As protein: CATTVPDNTDTQYF.

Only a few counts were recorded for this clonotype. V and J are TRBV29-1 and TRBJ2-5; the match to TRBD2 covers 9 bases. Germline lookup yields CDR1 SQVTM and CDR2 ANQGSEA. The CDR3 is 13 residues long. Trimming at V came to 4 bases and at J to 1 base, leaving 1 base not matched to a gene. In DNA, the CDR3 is TGCAGCGTTGTAGCGGGGGTCCAAGAGACCCAGTACTTC. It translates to CSVVAGVQETQYF. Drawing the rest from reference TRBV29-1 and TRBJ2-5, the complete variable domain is SAVISQKPSRDICQRGTSLTIQCQVDSQVTMMFWYRQQPGQSLTLIATANQGSEATYESGFVIDKFPISRPNLTFSTLTVSNMSPEDSSIYLCSVVAGVQETQYFGPGTRLLVL.

CDR3 amino acids: CATSGGDYQETQYF. For the CDR3, the DNA is TGTGCCACGAGTGGCGGAGACTACCAAGAGACCCAGTACTTC. The gene calls are TRBV15 and TRBJ2-5; D uncertain. Trimming left V 9 bases short and J 0 bases short, with 14 bases between. CDR1 is LNHNV, CDR2 YYDKDF, per germline (reference sequence). The CDR3 covers 14 residues.

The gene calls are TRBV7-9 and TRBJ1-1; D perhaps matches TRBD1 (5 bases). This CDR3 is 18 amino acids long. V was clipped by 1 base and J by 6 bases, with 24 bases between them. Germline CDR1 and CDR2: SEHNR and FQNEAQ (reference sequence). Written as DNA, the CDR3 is TGTGCCAGCAGCTTAGGCCTTTTGAGGGGTAGGGGACGGGCTGAAGCTTTCTTT. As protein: CASSLGLLRGRGRAEAFF.

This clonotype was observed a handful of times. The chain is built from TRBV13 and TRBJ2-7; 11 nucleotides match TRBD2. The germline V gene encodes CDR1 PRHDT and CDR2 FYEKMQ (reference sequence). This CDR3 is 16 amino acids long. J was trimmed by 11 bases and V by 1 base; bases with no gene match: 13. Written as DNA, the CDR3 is TGTGCCAGCAGCTTAGATGGGCTAGCGGGGGGACCTCCGGAGTACTTC. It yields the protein CASSLDGLAGGPPEYF.

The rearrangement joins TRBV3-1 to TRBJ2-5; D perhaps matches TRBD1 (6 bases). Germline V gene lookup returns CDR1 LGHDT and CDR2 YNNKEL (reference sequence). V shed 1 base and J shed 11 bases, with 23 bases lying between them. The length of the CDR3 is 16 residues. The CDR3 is CASSQVAGAGGDEQYF. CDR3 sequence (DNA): TGTGCCAGCAGCCAAGTGGCAGGGGCGGGTGGCGATGAGCAGTACTTC.

The chain's CDR3 is CASRDRGLQETQYF. In nucleotides, the CDR3 is TGTGCCAGCAGGGACAGGGGCCTACAAGAGACCCAGTACTTC. The chain links TRBV25-1 to TRBJ2-5; TRBD1 matches at 9 bases. Germline loops: CDR1 MGHDK, CDR2 SYGVNS. This CDR3 contains 14 residues. J lost 2 bases, V lost 6 bases, and 4 bases had no gene match.